A single sample gave rise to the 26 T cell receptor beta chains below, sequenced in a study of spatial heterogeneity in lung cancer. Documented time point: sample taken at primary tumor resection. TCRdb independently ran MiXCR on the 5' RACE reads; one entry per CDR3 protein. The sample consists of about 18,000 distinct CDR3 sequences, approximately 9.6% of them appearing once. Notes on the study in general: Counts of expanded alpha and beta TCRs within tumors tracked the tumor nonsynonymous mutation count.

These receptors have no identified antigens. The source was lung tumor tissue, collected at surgery. The receptors were gathered from a female donor with early-stage non-small cell lung cancer.

Ten or more counts support this clonotype. Since the library was made to target alpha chains, this beta chain is a stray read and its abundance is not meaningful. The chain uses TRBV28 and TRBJ1-1; no firm D call. Germline values: CDR1 MDHEN, CDR2 SYDVKM. The V end was cut by 5 bases, the J end by 1 base, with 11 bases between. The CDR3 sequence is 14 residues long. CDR3 sequence: CASSPLGRNTEAFF. The DNA of the CDR3 is TGTGCCAGCAGTCCCCTCGGGAGGAACACTGAAGCTTTCTTT. Complete variable domain (other parts from reference TRBV28 and TRBJ1-1): DVKVTQSSRYLVKRTGEKVFLECVQDMDHENMFWYRQDPGLGLRLIYFSYDVKMKEKGDIPEGYSVSREKKERFSLILESASTNQTSMYLCASSPLGRNTEAFFGQGTRLTVV.

This clonotype was seen many times. This beta chain is a stray sequence in a library constructed for alpha chains; its clone size is not meaningful. This chain connects TRBV7-9 to TRBJ2-2; possible D gene TRBD1, 5 bases. Looked up from germline, CDR1 is SEHNR and CDR2 is FQNEAQ (reference sequence). V shed 5 bases and J shed 3 bases, with 13 bases lying between them. The CDR3 extends over 15 amino acids. CDR3 loop: CASSGGAQDTGELFF. In nucleotides, the CDR3 is TGTGCCAGCAGCGGTGGGGCGCAGGACACCGGGGAGCTGTTTTTT.

About this clonotype: In a library made to pick up alpha chains, this beta chain is a stray read with a size that means little. J is TRBJ1-1 and V is TRBV12-3 or TRBV12-4, with 7 positions matching TRBD1. This CDR3 has 17 residues. J lost 5 bases, V lost 4 bases, and 16 bases had no gene match. The CDR3 here is CASSSYCGQEVHTEAFF. As DNA, the CDR3 is TGTGCCAGCAGTTCCTACTGCGGACAGGAAGTCCATACTGAAGCTTTCTTT.

This clonotype is medium-sized by share. In a library made to pick up alpha chains, this beta chain is a stray read with a size that means little. The chain recombines TRBV12-3 or TRBV12-4 with TRBJ2-4, with D possibly matching TRBD1 (5 bases). Trimming shortened V by 8 bases and J by 4 bases, and 9 bases separated the two germline ends. This CDR3 is built from 12 residues. As DNA, the CDR3 is TGTGCCAGCGCGCAGGGAAAAAACATTCAGTACTTC. Protein: CASAQGKNIQYF.

As to this clonotype: This beta chain is a stray read from a library made for alpha chains; its abundance is not meaningful. The chain uses TRBV12-3 or TRBV12-4 and TRBJ2-2; 10 bases agree with TRBD2. The CDR3 is 17 amino acids. The J segment lost 4 bases and the V segment lost 4 bases, leaving 9 bases of the junction unmatched. The CDR3 nucleotides are TGTGCCAGCAGTTCCTATCCAGCGGGGGGGCTCACCGGGGAGCTGTTTTTT. It translates to CASSSYPAGGLTGELFF.

This clonotype has at least ten counts. This beta chain came through as a stray read in a library set up for alpha chains, and its size says little. DNA of the CDR3: TGTGCCAGCAGCTTCGACATGAACTATGGCTACACCTTC. Protein: CASSFDMNYGYTF. This chain links TRBV7-3 with TRBJ1-2; no reliable D call. CDR1 SGHTA and CDR2 FQGTGA come from the germline V gene. Deletions cut 3 bases from V and 2 bases from J, with 7 bases between. CDR3 length: 13 amino acids. Based on the CDR3 plus reference TRBV7-3 and TRBJ1-2, the full variable domain is GAGVSQTPSNKVTEKGKYVELRCDPISGHTALYWYRQSLGQGPEFLIYFQGTGAADDSGLPNDRFFAVRPEGSVSTLKIQRTERGDSAVYLCASSFDMNYGYTFGSGTRLTVV.

On this clonotype itself: This beta chain came through as a stray read in a library set up for alpha chains, and its size says little. The V call is TRBV7-9, the J call TRBJ1-1, with unresolved D. This CDR3 spans 14 amino acids. Deletions cut 1 base from V and 3 bases from J, with 9 bases between. Germline lookup yields CDR1 SEHNR and CDR2 FQNEAQ (reference sequence). The CDR3 protein is CASSLGGEYTEAFF. The DNA for the CDR3 is TGTGCCAGCAGCTTAGGTGGGGAATACACTGAAGCTTTCTTT.

On this clonotype itself: With the library built for alpha chains, this beta chain is off target and its frequency is not meaningful. The CDR3 nucleotides read TGTGCCAGCAGCGCTAGACTAGCGGGGGGGCTCGAGACCCAGTACTTC. Encoded protein: CASSARLAGGLETQYF. The V and J genes are TRBV5-6 and TRBJ2-5, with 14 bases aligning to TRBD2. The CDR3 has 16 residues. The germline V gene encodes CDR1 SGHDT and CDR2 YYEEEE. The V gene end was trimmed by 4 bases and the J gene end by 5 bases; junction bases not matched to a gene: 7. Supplemented by reference TRBV5-6 and TRBJ2-5, the full variable domain reads DAGVTQSPTHLIKTRGQQVTLRCSPKSGHDTVSWYQQALGQGPQFIFQYYEEEERQRGNFPDRFSGHQFPNYSSELNVNALLLGDSALYLCASSARLAGGLETQYFGPGTRLLVL.

This clonotype has a count of ten or more. This beta chain was picked up by a library intended for alpha chains and is off target, so its count carries little meaning. The genes are TRBV7-3 and TRBJ2-3; 11 bases map to TRBD1. The CDR3 covers 16 residues. The trim removed 4 bases at V and 4 bases at J, leaving 7 bases unmatched. Per germline, CDR1 SGHTA and CDR2 FQGTGA. The CDR3 DNA sequence: TGTGCCAGCAGCTCCAGGACAGGGGGCGAAGCAGATACGCAGTATTTT. Translated, it gives CASSSRTGGEADTQYF.

With regard to this clonotype: Within a library made for alpha chains, this beta chain is off target, and its count is uninformative. The CDR3 reads CASSQWGTEGEQYF. CDR3 in DNA: TGTGCCAGTAGTCAATGGGGGACAGAAGGCGAGCAGTACTTC. The genes are TRBV19 and TRBJ2-7; 7 nucleotides line up with TRBD1. The CDR3 is 14 residues long. The germline gives CDR1 LNHDA, CDR2 SQIVND (reference sequence). Trimming at V came to 5 bases and at J to 6 bases, leaving 10 bases not matched to a gene.

There are a few counts of this clonotype. With the library built for alpha chains, this beta chain is off target and its frequency is not meaningful. The gene calls are TRBV7-9 and TRBJ2-3; no definite D call. This CDR3 contains 13 residues. Trimming cost V 5 bases and J 6 bases, with 12 bases left between them. Germline CDR1 is SEHNR and CDR2 is FQNEAQ (reference sequence). CDR3 sequence: CASSLGPRDTQYF. The CDR3 bases are TGTGCCAGCAGCCTTGGGCCGCGGGATACGCAGTATTTT.

This clonotype was seen repeatedly, ten times or more. The size of this beta chain means little, since it is a stray read in a library made for alpha chains. The chain couples TRBV27 to TRBJ1-5, with D possibly being TRBD1 (5 bases). V was pared by 5 bases and J by 7 bases, with 12 bases between. CDR3 length: 13 amino acids. CDR1 and CDR2 from the germline V gene are MNHEY and SMNVEV (reference sequence). The CDR3 is CASSREGRQPQHF. The CDR3 bases are TGTGCCAGCAGTAGAGAGGGACGGCAGCCCCAGCATTTT.

This clonotype was counted ten times or more. Found in a library prepared for alpha chains, this beta chain is an off-target read, and its abundance has little meaning. The chain employs TRBV24-1 and TRBJ2-2, with D unresolved. The CDR3 is 14 residues long. Germline V gene sequence: CDR1 KGHDR, CDR2 SFDVKD. V dropped 6 bases and J dropped 4 bases, with 11 bases sitting between them. The CDR3 coding sequence is TGTGCCACCAGTCCGACACCCTTCACCGGGGAGCTGTTTTTT. Its protein product is CATSPTPFTGELFF.

This clonotype was counted at least ten times. This beta chain is an off-target read within a library intended for alpha chains, so its frequency means little. This chain connects TRBV20-1 to TRBJ1-2; D may be TRBD1 (5 bases). The germline V and J ends were trimmed by 2 bases and 6 bases, with 22 bases remaining between them. Germline V gives CDR1 DFQATT, CDR2 SNEGSKA (reference sequence). CDR3 length: 16 amino acids. The CDR3 DNA follows: TGCAGTGCTAGATTTCCTGAGGCAGGGCTGAGGGATGGCTACACCTTC. Encoded protein: CSARFPEAGLRDGYTF.

This clonotype was found a few times. Found in a library prepared for alpha chains, this beta chain is an off-target read, and its abundance has little meaning. This chain joins TRBV10-2 and TRBJ2-2, with unresolved D. Germline-derived CDR1 and CDR2 are WSHSY and SAAADI. This CDR3 contains 14 residues. The V end was cut by 0 bases, the J end by 0 bases, with 2 bases between. In nucleotides, the CDR3 is TGCGCCAGCAGTGAGTCGCCGAACACCGGGGAGCTGTTTTTT. It yields the protein CASSESPNTGELFF.

This clonotype has just a few counts. Since it is a stray read in a library aimed at alpha chains, this beta chain has a size that is not meaningful. V is TRBV30 and J is TRBJ1-5; the D is unclear. CDR1 is GTSNPN and CDR2 is SVGIG in the germline V gene (reference sequence). This CDR3 is built from 12 residues. Trimming took off 2 bases at V and 3 bases at J, with 5 bases between the two ends. The DNA of the CDR3 is TGTGCCTGGAGTATTGACAATCAGCCCCAGCATTTT. Translation gives CAWSIDNQPQHF.

Comments on this clonotype: Since the library was made to target alpha chains, this beta chain is a stray read and its abundance is not meaningful. This chain connects TRBV3-1 to TRBJ2-3; D possibly uses TRBD1 or TRBD2 (7 bases each). This CDR3 spans 16 amino acids. Trimming pared 2 bases from V and 1 base from J, leaving 13 bases between. The germline V gene has CDR1 LGHDT and CDR2 YNNKEL (reference sequence). CDR3 region: CASSQFAGGGTDTQYF. The CDR3 DNA sequence: TGTGCCAGCAGCCAATTCGCAGGGGGGGGCACAGATACGCAGTATTTT.

This clonotype was observed at least ten times. As an off-target read in a library built for alpha chains, this beta chain has a frequency of little significance. The chain has TRBV7-3 and TRBJ1-1; perhaps TRBD1 as D (5 bases). The CDR3 runs 12 residues. V was trimmed by 2 bases and J by 6 bases, leaving 7 bases between them. The germline V gene encodes CDR1 SGHTA and CDR2 FQGTGA. The CDR3 DNA follows: TGTGCCAGCAGCTTAGGGGGAGCTGAAGCTTTCTTT. This sequence encodes CASSLGGAEAFF.

A remark on this clonotype: This beta chain is off target for a library built for alpha chains, so its abundance means little. The J gene is TRBJ1-5, the V gene TRBV24-1; D is unresolved. Germline-derived CDR1 and CDR2 are KGHDR and SFDVKD. The CDR3 covers 13 residues. V dropped 4 bases and J dropped 5 bases, with 8 bases sitting between them. CDR3 protein: CATSEYGDQPQHF. CDR3 coding DNA: TGTGCCACCAGTGAGTACGGGGATCAGCCCCAGCATTTT.

Turning to this clonotype: This beta chain was picked up by a library intended for alpha chains and is off target, so its count carries little meaning. CDR3 in amino acids: CASSWTGESSYEQYF. CDR3 sequence (DNA): TGTGCCAGTAGTTGGACAGGCGAAAGCTCCTACGAGCAGTACTTC. V is TRBV19 and J is TRBJ2-7; 7 bases map to TRBD1. This CDR3 is built from 15 residues. Trimming at V came to 5 bases and at J to 0 bases, leaving 7 bases not matched to a gene. In germline, CDR1 is LNHDA, CDR2 SQIVND (reference sequence).

Concerning this clonotype itself: With the library built for alpha chains, this beta chain is off target and its frequency is not meaningful. The CDR3 protein is CASSYPTGRTYEQYF. CDR3 in DNA: TGTGCCAGCAGTTACCCGACAGGAAGAACCTACGAGCAGTACTTC. This chain uses TRBV6-5 with TRBJ2-7; a possible D gene is TRBD1 (6 bases). Trimming pared 2 bases from V and 2 bases from J, leaving 13 bases between. CDR3 size: 15 residues. Germline CDR1 MNHEY, CDR2 SVGAGI.

In its sample, this clonotype was seen a few times. Because the library targeted alpha chains, this beta chain is an off-target read whose size means little. This chain connects TRBV19 to TRBJ1-5, with TRBD1 identical over 9 bases. CDR1 is LNHDA, CDR2 SQIVND, per germline (reference sequence). The CDR3 runs 19 residues. Germline trimming cut 2 bases from V and 1 base from J; bases unmatched to any gene: 12. CDR3 in amino acids: CASSIHRGTGRRSNQPQHF. The CDR3, as DNA: TGTGCCAGTAGTATACATCGTGGGACAGGGAGGCGAAGCAATCAGCCCCAGCATTTT.

Points on this clonotype: The library was prepared for alpha chains; this beta chain is a stray read, so its frequency means little. The chain couples TRBV6-2 or TRBV6-3 to TRBJ2-3; maybe TRBD1 (6 bases). CDR1 and CDR2 (germline): MNHEY, SVGEGT. V was clipped by 6 bases and J by 2 bases, with 15 bases between them. The CDR3 runs to 15 residues. DNA for the CDR3: TGTGCCAGCAGACAGGGACCGGGTTCCACAGATACGCAGTATTTT. Residues: CASRQGPGSTDTQYF.

In its sample, this clonotype was seen a few times. The size of this beta chain means little, since it is a stray read in a library made for alpha chains. The rearrangement uses TRBV20-1 and TRBJ2-7; TRBD2 matches 9 bases. After removal of 6 bases from V and 3 bases from J, the junction contained 18 bases not matched to a gene. Germline V lookup: CDR1 DFQATT, CDR2 SNEGSKA (reference sequence). The CDR3 contains 17 residues. The CDR3 is CSASGLAGPGSIYEQYF. DNA of the CDR3: TGCAGTGCCTCGGGGCTAGCGGGGCCTGGGAGTATCTACGAGCAGTACTTC.

There are many counts of this clonotype. This beta chain slipped into a library made for alpha chains as a stray read, so its size is not meaningful. This sequence joins TRBV11-1 and TRBJ1-2; 9 bases agree with TRBD1. CDR1 and CDR2 from the germline V gene are SGHAT and FQDESV (reference sequence). The CDR3 covers 15 residues. Losses at the gene ends were 5 bases for V and 6 bases for J; bases not matched to a gene: 10. In DNA form, the CDR3 reads TGTGCCAGCAGCCCGACAGGGACAGGGTTCAATGGCTACACCTTC. Protein sequence: CASSPTGTGFNGYTF.

This clonotype occurred many times. Found in a library prepared for alpha chains, this beta chain is an off-target read, and its abundance has little meaning. The chain links TRBV28 to TRBJ2-5; TRBD2 agrees at 12 bases. V trimming: 6 bases; J trimming: 4 bases; junction bases outside the gene matches: 6. The CDR3 extends over 15 amino acids. Germline CDR1 is MDHEN and CDR2 is SYDVKM. CDR3 sequence reads: CASRSSGGEGETQYF. The CDR3 DNA is TGTGCCAGCAGGTCTAGCGGGGGGGAAGGAGAGACCCAGTACTTC.